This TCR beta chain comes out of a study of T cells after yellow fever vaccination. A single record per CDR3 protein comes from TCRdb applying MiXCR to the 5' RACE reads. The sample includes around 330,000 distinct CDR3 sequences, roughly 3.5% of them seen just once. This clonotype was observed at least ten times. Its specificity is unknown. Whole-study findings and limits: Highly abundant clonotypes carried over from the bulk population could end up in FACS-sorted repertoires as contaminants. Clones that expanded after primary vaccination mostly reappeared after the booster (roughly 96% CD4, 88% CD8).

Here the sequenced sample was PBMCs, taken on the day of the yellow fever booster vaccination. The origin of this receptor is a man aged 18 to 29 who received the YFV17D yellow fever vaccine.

The CDR3 is CASSLLAGKSYNEQFF. Here the CDR3 DNA reads TGTGCCAGCAGCCTACTAGCGGGGAAATCCTACAATGAGCAGTTCTTC. This sequence joins TRBV12-3 or TRBV12-4 and TRBJ2-1; 10 bases line up with TRBD2. V trimming: 6 bases; J trimming: 1 base; junction bases outside the gene matches: 6. The CDR3 totals 16 residues.